A selection of T cell receptor beta chains follows, all from one sample in a study of OX40 agonist ivuxolimab in advanced cancers. Here immunoSEQ multiplex PCR was the method, and the copy in TCRdb shows in-frame clones only, minus some. Altogether roughly 64,000 clones are present, about 80% being singletons, with the ten largest covering about 1.9%. Sequencing was performed on CD4+ or CD8+ T cells sorted from blood, taken in a trial of the OX40 agonist ivuxolimab. The origin of the receptors is an adult with an advanced solid tumor such as melanoma, head and neck, liver or kidney cancer. Both conserved end residues are part of each CDR3. A D gene is named only where the DNA matches it firmly. Clone size appears in some rows only: once, few, many, or a class for an expanded clone.

clone_size,d_call,v_call,j_call,cdr3_nt,cdr3_aa
once,-,TRBV27,TRBJ2-7,TGTGCCAGCAGAAAGGGGCGGGACTCCTACGAGCAGTACTTC,CASRKGRDSYEQYF
once,TRBD1,TRBV19,TRBJ2-7,TGTGCCAGTAGTATCAAGGGGGCAGGCGAGCAGTACTTC,CASSIKGAGEQYF
-,-,TRBV7-6,TRBJ1-1,TGTGCCAGCAGCCCCGTCGACGGGCCCGGGGCTTTCTTT,CASSPVDGPGAFF
-,TRBD2,TRBV19,TRBJ2-7,TGTGCCAGCCGGGGGGTACAGACCTACGAGCAGTACTTC,CASRGVQTYEQYF
-,TRBD1,TRBV4-1,TRBJ1-1,TGCGCCAGCAGCCAAGATCGTCAGGGGGCGCAGAACACTGAAGCTTTCTTT,CASSQDRQGAQNTEAFF
-,-,TRBV12-2,TRBJ2-7,TGTGCAAGTCGCTTGGTGGGATACTACGAGCAGTACTTC,CASRLVGYYEQYF
-,TRBD1,TRBV6-6,TRBJ2-7,TGTGCCAGCAGTTACGGACAGGGCCCCACCTACGAGCAGTACTTC,CASSYGQGPTYEQYF
few,-,TRBV5-1,TRBJ1-4,TGCGCCAGCAGCTTGGATCCGGGGGGCAATGAAAAACTGTTTTTT,CASSLDPGGNEKLFF
-,-,TRBV9,TRBJ2-2,TGTGCCAGCAGCGATAACTCACTAGTAACCGGGGAGCTGTTTTTT,CASSDNSLVTGELFF
-,-,TRBV5-1,TRBJ1-6,TGCGCCAGCAGCTTGGGGTCCGGACCAGGTAGCTCCTATAATTCACCCCTCCACTTT,CASSLGSGPGSSYNSPLHF
-,-,TRBV6-1,TRBJ2-2,TGTGCCAGCAGTCAAGCGGTCGGTAACACCGGGGAGCTGTTTTTT,CASSQAVGNTGELFF
few,-,TRBV5-4,TRBJ1-1,TGTGCCAGCAGCTTGGCCGTTCTCACTGAAGCTTTCTTT,CASSLAVLTEAFF
-,TRBD2,TRBV28,TRBJ2-3,TGTGCCAGTGCGGGGAGCGGGAGGGGAGATACGCAGTATTTT,CASAGSGRGDTQYF
-,-,TRBV6-1,TRBJ2-1,TGTGCCTCTCAGAGGGTCCACAATGAGCAGTTCTTC,CASQRVHNEQFF
-,-,TRBV6-1,TRBJ2-1,TGTGCCAGCAGTGTTATCGAGGAGCAGTTCTTC,CASSVIEEQFF
-,-,TRBV10-2,TRBJ2-5,TGCGCCAGCAGTGGGGGGGAGACCCAGTACTTC,CASSGGETQYF
-,TRBD1,TRBV30,TRBJ1-3,TGTGCCTGGAGTCGACAGGGGAACACCATATATTTT,CAWSRQGNTIYF
-,TRBD2,TRBV9,TRBJ2-5,TGTGCCAGCGGACGCGGGGGACCCAAAGAGACCCAGTACTTC,CASGRGGPKETQYF
-,-,TRBV18,TRBJ1-2,TGTGCCAGCTCCCTCGGGGGGTCCGCCTATGGCTACACCTTC,CASSLGGSAYGYTF
-,-,TRBV14,TRBJ2-7,TGTGCCAGCAGCCAAGATCTTCTTTCCGAGCAGTACTTC,CASSQDLLSEQYF
-,-,TRBV11-3,TRBJ2-1,TGTGCCAGCAGCCCCGGGCCTGCATACAATGAGCAGTTCTTC,CASSPGPAYNEQFF
few,-,TRBV5-4,TRBJ2-3,TGTGCCAGCAGCTTAATGGGGGAGCGAGATACGCAGTATTTT,CASSLMGERDTQYF